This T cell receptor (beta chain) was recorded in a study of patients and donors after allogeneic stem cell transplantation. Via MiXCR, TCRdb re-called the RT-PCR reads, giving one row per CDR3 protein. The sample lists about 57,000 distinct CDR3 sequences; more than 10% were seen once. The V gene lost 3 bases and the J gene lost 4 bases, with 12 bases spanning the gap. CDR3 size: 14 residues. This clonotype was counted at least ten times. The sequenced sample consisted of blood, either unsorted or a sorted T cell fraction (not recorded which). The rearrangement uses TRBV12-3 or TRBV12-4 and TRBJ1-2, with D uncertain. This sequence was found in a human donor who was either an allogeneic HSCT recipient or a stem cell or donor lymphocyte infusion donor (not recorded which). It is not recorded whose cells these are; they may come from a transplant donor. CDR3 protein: CASSFARLPYGYTF. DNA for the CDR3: TGTGCCAGCAGTTTCGCCAGGCTGCCCTATGGCTACACCTTC.